The rows below give T cell receptor beta chains drawn from one sample of a study of blood T cell repertoires in COVID-19. Clones were read by immunoSEQ multiplex PCR, and TCRdb kept only the in-frame ones, dropping some. This sample has around 450,000 clones, with 87% found just once. Sequenced material: PBMCs or T cells enriched from blood (not recorded which). The source of these receptors is a woman younger than 35 who had recovered from COVID-19. Each CDR3 is given without its conserved first and last residue. The order of the fields is clone size, V gene, J gene, CDR3 protein. Not every row has a clone size; where given, it reads once, few, many or a size class.

-	TRBV28	TRBJ1-6	ASSLLRGQDSPLH
-	TRBV2	TRBJ1-2	ASSLGPNYGYT
-	TRBV19	TRBJ1-2	ASSIDQGFNYGYT
once	TRBV24-1	TRBJ1-5	ATGQTYSNQPQH
-	TRBV6-1	TRBJ1-6	ASSEDWGALH
once	TRBV27	TRBJ1-1	ASSFIRQGARAF
-	TRBV15	TRBJ1-4	ATSRDRGRGEKLF
-	TRBV4-1	TRBJ1-6	ASSPPSGGGGSPLH
few	TRBV5-5	TRBJ1-1	ASSLAPGVNTEAF
-	TRBV7-2	TRBJ1-2	ASSRESYGYT
once	TRBV19	TRBJ1-5	ASTFRQGTSQPQH
-	TRBV2	TRBJ2-7	ASSGTSGYYEQY
-	TRBV6-5	TRBJ2-3	ASGRGMGDTQY
-	TRBV18	TRBJ2-2	ASSPGQGAHTGELF
-	TRBV4-2	TRBJ1-2	ASSQERWEGGYT
once	TRBV2	TRBJ1-2	ASSGGSGYGYT
once	TRBV30	TRBJ1-1	ASSRDRGRDTEAF
-	TRBV29-1	TRBJ2-5	SVEVVPTAGVTQY
-	TRBV5-6	TRBJ2-1	ASRRRTGVQEQF
-	TRBV28	TRBJ1-2	ASSWTGTGEPLGYGYT
-	TRBV14	TRBJ2-1	ASSQVTSGSYNEQF
-	TRBV20-1	TRBJ1-6	SATEGEPLH
-	TRBV6-5	TRBJ2-5	ASSPQGGETQY
few	TRBV4-2	TRBJ1-2	ASSRTLTDNYGYT
-	TRBV19	TRBJ1-1	ASSIKGAATEAF
-	TRBV7-3	TRBJ2-3	ASSPRWGQGPTDTQY
few	TRBV6-1	TRBJ1-5	ASSERLGGAGGWQPQH
once	TRBV2	TRBJ1-1	ASSQRTGGHTEAF
-	TRBV25-1	TRBJ1-6	ASQLTGGGSPLH
few	TRBV5-1	TRBJ1-2	ASSRDTANYGYT
few	TRBV18	TRBJ1-3	ASSRDSGNTIY
few	TRBV7-2	TRBJ2-1	ASSLDWRLAGGRANEQF
-	TRBV30	TRBJ2-5	AWSARRGETQY
few	TRBV19	TRBJ2-1	ASSIMKRGGEQF
-	TRBV2	TRBJ1-1	ASSEDLMNTEAF
few	TRBV19	TRBJ2-1	ASTLAGGVVYNEQF
-	TRBV15	TRBJ2-5	ATYAGGGETQY
-	TRBV30	TRBJ1-5	AWKGEGDQPQH
-	TRBV28	TRBJ1-1	ASRPPDTEAF